The present T cell receptor (beta chain) was sequenced within a study of blood T cells in healthy people across ages. Study-level findings and limits: Using unsorted PBMCs precluded a conclusive naive versus antigen-experienced comparison.

The CDR3 loop spans 16 amino acids. Germline V CDR1 and CDR2: SGHRS, YFSETQ. Trimming shortened V by 0 bases and J by 5 bases, and 17 bases separated the two germline ends. Samples each had at least 6 micrograms of total RNA extracted. In regard to this clonotype: The target antigen is unknown.

Using a J-beta primer mix together with a sample-barcoded 5' primer, a second PCR was run for about 6 to 11 cycles. Every cDNA molecule carried a tag from a template-switch adaptor bearing 12 random nucleotides. MiXCR was run by TCRdb on the 5' RACE reads, yielding one entry per CDR3 protein. The sample carries around 990,000 distinct CDR3 sequences, under 30% recorded once. Another study also made use of these data, one on T cells of mothers and their children. In that study: Every mother supplied over 8.5 million TCR beta CDR3 reads and every child around 3 million.

The clonotype originates from a girl under 10 years old in good health. This chain joins TRBV5-1 and TRBJ1-2; no clear D. The sample taken for sequencing was blood. CDR3 loop: CASSLAALSFLYGYTF. CDR3 sequence (DNA): TGCGCCAGCAGCTTGGCCGCATTGTCATTCCTATATGGCTACACCTTC.